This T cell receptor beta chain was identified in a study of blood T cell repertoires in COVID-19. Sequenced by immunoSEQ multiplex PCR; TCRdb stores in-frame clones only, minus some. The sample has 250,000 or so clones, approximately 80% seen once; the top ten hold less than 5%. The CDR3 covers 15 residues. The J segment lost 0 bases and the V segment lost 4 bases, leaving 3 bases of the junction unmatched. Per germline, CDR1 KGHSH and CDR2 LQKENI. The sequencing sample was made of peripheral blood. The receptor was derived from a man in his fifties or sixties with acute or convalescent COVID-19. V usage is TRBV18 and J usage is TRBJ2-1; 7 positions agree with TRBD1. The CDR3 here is CASSLGQYSYNEQFF. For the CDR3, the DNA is TGTGCCAGCTCACTGGGACAGTACTCCTACAATGAGCAGTTCTTC.